The present T cell receptor beta chain was sequenced within a study of blood T cell repertoires in COVID-19. Looking at the study overall: The analysed material was cDNA or gDNA that came from T cells, B-cell-depleted T cells, or PBMCs.

Data came from immunoSEQ multiplex PCR; TCRdb stores just in-frame clones and leaves some out. The repertoire has 200,000 to 250,000 clones, 82% of them found once; the top ten carry roughly 8.2%. CDR1 KGHSH and CDR2 LQKENI come from the germline V gene. With 6 bases removed from V and 0 bases from J, the gap between germline ends came to 14 bases. This CDR3 has 15 amino acids. This clone was recorded only once. This receptor was obtained from a woman older than 75 with COVID-19, enrolled during active disease. This chain uses TRBV18 with TRBJ2-5, with TRBD2 as a possible D gene (5 bases). Sequencing was performed on peripheral blood. Here the CDR3 reads CASSPLGMYQETQYF. In DNA form, the CDR3 reads TGTGCCAGCTCGCCCCTCGGGATGTACCAAGAGACCCAGTACTTC.